A selection of T cell receptor beta chains follows, all from one sample in a study of T cells in Graves' hyperthyroidism and ophthalmopathy. MiXCR, applied by TCRdb to the multiplex PCR reads, yields one record per CDR3 protein. This table has a few hundred thousand distinct CDR3 sequences, more than 15% appearing once. Sequencing was carried out using blood. These receptors all come from a woman younger than 45 with Graves' hyperthyroidism. Both conserved end residues are part of each CDR3. The D gene is left open where the match is weak. Clone sizes are given selectively: once, few, many, or a class where the clone is expanded.

D gene	J gene	V gene	clone size	CDR3 protein	CDR3 DNA
-	TRBJ2-1	TRBV29-1	-	CSVERGVGTTYSYNEQFF	TGCAGCGTTGAAAGGGGGGTTGGGACTACTTACTCCTACAATGAGCAGTTCTTC
TRBD1	TRBJ2-2	TRBV24-1	many	CATSEPGQGRNTGELFF	TGTGCCACCAGTGAACCTGGACAGGGGCGGAACACCGGGGAGCTGTTTTTT
-	TRBJ2-5	TRBV5-1	few	CASSLVGDQETQYF	TGCGCCAGCAGCTTGGTGGGGGATCAAGAGACCCAGTACTTC
TRBD1	TRBJ2-1	TRBV18	few	CASRDRVVINEQFF	TGTGCCAGCCGAGACAGGGTGGTGATCAATGAGCAGTTCTTC
TRBD1	TRBJ1-1	TRBV28	-	CASSDAGTVNTEAFF	TGTGCCAGCAGTGACGCCGGGACAGTGAACACTGAAGCTTTCTTT
TRBD2	TRBJ2-7	TRBV20-1	many	CSVILAGEGYEQYF	TGCAGTGTGATACTAGCGGGAGAAGGCTACGAGCAGTACTTC
TRBD1	TRBJ2-1	TRBV28	many	CASSLYRDRGNEQFF	TGTGCCAGCAGTTTATACCGGGACAGGGGGAATGAGCAGTTCTTC
-	TRBJ2-1	TRBV24-1	many	CATSDSSYEQFF	TGTGCCACCAGTGACTCCAGCTATGAGCAGTTCTTC
-	TRBJ2-2	TRBV27	few	CATHGSNRGELFF	TGTGCCACCCACGGCAGTAATCGCGGGGAGCTGTTTTTT
-	TRBJ2-3	TRBV5-1	many	CASSPSEGAGTDTQYF	TGCGCCAGCAGCCCCAGTGAGGGTGCTGGAACAGATACGCAGTATTTT
-	TRBJ2-3	TRBV5-1	many	CASSQNMDTQYF	TGCGCCAGCAGTCAAAACATGGATACGCAGTATTTT
TRBD2	TRBJ2-1	TRBV20-1	many	CSATTEGASGRNEQFF	TGCAGTGCTACCACCGAGGGCGCTAGCGGGAGGAATGAGCAGTTCTTC
TRBD1	TRBJ2-7	TRBV20-1	many	CSARAGQGPYEQYF	TGCAGTGCTAGAGCAGGACAGGGACCTTACGAGCAGTACTTC
TRBD1	TRBJ1-6	TRBV7-9	many	CASGRQGSSYNSPLHF	TGTGCCAGCGGGAGACAGGGAAGCTCCTATAATTCACCCCTCCACTTT
-	TRBJ1-5	TRBV5-8	few	CASSRDRSNQPQHF	TGTGCCAGCAGCCGTGACCGTAGCAATCAGCCCCAGCATTTT
TRBD1	TRBJ2-7	TRBV12-3/TRBV12-4	many	CASSQDRILNEQYF	TGTGCCAGCAGCCAGGACAGGATTCTGAACGAGCAGTACTTC
TRBD2	TRBJ2-1	TRBV28	many	CASSLGGTINNEQFF	TGTGCCAGCAGTCTGGGGGGGACTATTAACAATGAGCAGTTCTTC
-	TRBJ2-3	TRBV6-1	many	CASRFRGLASTDTQYF	TGTGCCAGCAGATTCCGGGGCCTAGCTAGCACAGATACGCAGTATTTT
-	TRBJ2-3	TRBV29-1	many	CSAIAASTDTQYF	TGCAGCGCCATAGCAGCTAGCACAGATACGCAGTATTTT
-	TRBJ2-3	TRBV7-9	few	CASSSGATTQYF	TGTGCCAGCAGCTCCGGAGCAACTACGCAGTATTTT
-	TRBJ1-5	TRBV3-1	few	CASSPQGSGSNQPQHF	TGTGCCAGCAGCCCACAGGGATCGGGAAGCAATCAGCCCCAGCATTTT
TRBD2	TRBJ2-7	TRBV15	-	CATSRDRLAGGGSSYEQYF	TGTGCCACCAGCAGAGATCGACTAGCGGGGGGGGGAAGCTCCTACGAGCAGTACTTC
TRBD1	TRBJ1-5	TRBV27	few	CASRIKGQTHQPQHF	TGTGCCAGCAGGATAAAGGGACAGACCCATCAGCCCCAGCATTTT
TRBD1	TRBJ1-2	TRBV20-1	many	CSARWTGNYGYTF	TGCAGTGCTAGATGGACAGGAAACTATGGCTACACCTTC
TRBD1	TRBJ1-1	TRBV27	-	CASRSRQGWAEAFF	TGTGCCAGCAGGAGCCGACAGGGGTGGGCCGAAGCTTTCTTT
TRBD1	TRBJ1-3	TRBV29-1	-	CSVLGQGGNTIYF	TGCAGCGTTCTGGGACAGGGGGGAAACACCATATATTTT
TRBD2	TRBJ2-1	TRBV7-2	many	CASSPSSGEIEQFF	TGTGCCAGCAGCCCCTCTAGCGGGGAAATTGAGCAGTTCTTC
-	TRBJ2-7	TRBV20-1	-	CSATGSDLEQYF	TGCAGTGCTACCGGGAGCGATCTCGAGCAGTACTTC
-	TRBJ2-3	TRBV28	few	CASSFHRLDRPDTQYF	TGTGCCAGCAGTTTCCACCGACTAGATCGCCCAGATACGCAGTATTTT
-	TRBJ2-1	TRBV30	many	CAWKAYNEQFF	TGTGCCTGGAAGGCCTACAATGAGCAGTTCTTC
TRBD2	TRBJ2-7	TRBV19	-	CASKASGTYEQYF	TGTGCCAGTAAGGCTAGCGGAACCTACGAGCAGTACTTC
TRBD1	TRBJ1-1	TRBV18	many	CASSPPGQPNTEAFF	TGTGCCAGCTCACCACCGGGACAGCCGAACACTGAAGCTTTCTTT
TRBD2	TRBJ2-1	TRBV3-1	many	CATTGGGGNEQFF	TGTGCCACCACCGGCGGGGGGGGTAATGAGCAGTTCTTC
-	TRBJ1-5	TRBV7-2	-	CASSLDGLVQPQHF	TGTGCCAGCAGCTTAGATGGCCTCGTCCAGCCCCAGCATTTT
-	TRBJ2-7	TRBV7-6	many	CASSSQTGYSYEQYF	TGTGCCAGCAGCTCACAAACAGGATACTCCTACGAGCAGTACTTC
-	TRBJ1-1	TRBV29-1	few	CSVPGLGGTEAFF	TGCAGCGTTCCAGGCCTGGGAGGCACTGAAGCTTTCTTT
-	TRBJ2-7	TRBV19	-	CASSPGRGSTYEQYF	TGTGCCAGTAGCCCGGGGCGCGGGTCGACCTACGAGCAGTACTTC
TRBD2	TRBJ2-1	TRBV20-1	many	CSAGLAGGLNEQFF	TGCAGTGCTGGACTAGCGGGAGGCCTCAATGAGCAGTTCTTC
TRBD2	TRBJ2-2	TRBV12-3/TRBV12-4	many	CASSLRAGGPPGELFF	TGTGCCAGCAGTCTAAGAGCGGGAGGGCCTCCCGGGGAGCTGTTTTTT
-	TRBJ2-7	TRBV10-3	-	CAISESTESSYEQYF	TGTGCCATCAGTGAGTCGACAGAGAGCTCCTACGAGCAGTACTTC
-	TRBJ2-1	TRBV7-3	-	CASSLGSPGAEQFF	TGTGCCAGCAGCTTAGGATCCCCGGGGGCTGAGCAGTTCTTC
-	TRBJ2-2	TRBV10-3	few	CAISPLERFTGELFF	TGTGCCATCAGCCCGTTAGAGAGGTTCACCGGGGAGCTGTTTTTT
-	TRBJ2-2	TRBV27	many	CASSLSRDSGELFF	TGTGCCAGCAGTTTATCGAGGGATTCCGGGGAGCTGTTTTTT
-	TRBJ1-1	TRBV6-1	few	CASSEHNWENTEAFF	TGTGCCAGCAGTGAACACAATTGGGAGAACACTGAAGCTTTCTTT
-	TRBJ2-1	TRBV27	-	CASSLSPGQTKEQFF	TGTGCCAGCAGTTTGTCCCCAGGACAGACTAAAGAGCAGTTCTTC
TRBD1	TRBJ2-4	TRBV11-2	many	CASSLDSGRGRLNIQYF	TGTGCCAGCAGCTTAGATTCGGGCAGGGGGCGTTTAAACATTCAGTACTTC
TRBD2	TRBJ2-2	TRBV29-1	few	CSVEAGPNTGELFF	TGCAGCGTCGAAGCGGGGCCGAACACCGGGGAGCTGTTTTTT
TRBD2	TRBJ2-7	TRBV11-2	many	CASSAKGLGGGPIYEQYF	TGTGCCAGCAGCGCGAAAGGGTTGGGGGGAGGGCCGATTTACGAGCAGTACTTC
TRBD2	TRBJ2-7	TRBV20-1	many	CSARDRAAGGSFHEQYF	TGCAGTGCTAGAGATCGGGCAGCGGGAGGGTCCTTCCACGAGCAGTACTTC
TRBD2	TRBJ2-1	TRBV5-1	-	CASSWRTSRDNEQFF	TGCGCCAGCAGCTGGCGGACTAGTCGGGACAATGAGCAGTTCTTC
-	TRBJ1-2	TRBV6-1	many	CASLSLGRAEGNYGYTF	TGTGCCAGCCTTTCCTTGGGCAGGGCCGAGGGGAACTATGGCTACACCTTC